This TCR beta chain came from a study of T cells after yellow fever vaccination. TCRdb reprocessed the 5' RACE reads via MiXCR and lists one record per CDR3 protein. The table lists some 390,000 distinct CDR3 sequences, roughly 6.2% of them singletons. Regarding the study as a whole: Most clones from primary vaccination were detected again post-booster (96% CD4, around 88% CD8). Overall, a small share of clonotypes was seen in both CD4 and CD8 compartments. A faster peak, day 5 versus 15, was reached by the weaker secondary response.

Details on this clonotype: The target antigen is unknown.

Germline V lookup: CDR1 SGHAT, CDR2 FQNNGV. This CDR3 has 17 amino acids. Trimming stripped 0 bases from V and 6 bases from J, with 19 bases between. The genes are TRBV11-2 and TRBJ2-3, with D perhaps TRBD1 or TRBD2 (5 bases each). The source is a man aged 25-40 years who received the YFV17D yellow fever vaccine. This specimen was PBMCs, taken 5 days after the yellow fever booster vaccination. The CDR3 nucleotides read TGTGCCAGCAGCTTAGAGGGCCCGGGGCCGGGGAGCGATACGCAGTATTTT. This translates into CASSLEGPGPGSDTQYF.